This T cell receptor (beta chain) is drawn from a study of T cell repertoires in cytomegalovirus infection. Whole-study context: Public signatures in TCR beta pointed to CMV infection and matching HLA type. General study findings and limits: Accumulated public TCR beta family frequency recognized individuals carrying CMV together with the relevant HLA. CMV-specific TCR beta clonotypes restricted by HLA-C were the ones dominating the ex vivo response.

After removal of 2 bases from V and 10 bases from J, the junction contained 15 bases not matched to a gene. CDR3 size: 17 residues. This clonotype was picked up a small number of times. Its antigen remains unknown. TCRdb reprocessed the reads with MiXCR, giving one entry per CDR3 protein. The sample contains around 450,000 distinct CDR3 sequences, approximately 31% of which appear only once. The chain carries TRBV12-3 or TRBV12-4 and TRBJ1-5; 9 bases agree with TRBD1. The TCR comes from a human donor in good health (CMV status not recorded). Some clones in this sample may be carry-over from other donors' samples. The sample taken for sequencing was PBMCs. CDR3 sequence reads: CASSLTGRGQGLKPQHF. CDR3 DNA sequence: TGTGCCAGCAGTTTAACTGGTAGGGGACAGGGCTTAAAACCCCAGCATTTT.